A single TCR beta chain is shown here with its context. Its target is unknown. The sample comes from a study of cytomegalovirus exposure and HLA in healthy donors. General study points: A missense variant in DCLRE1C was later tied to TCR beta V- and J-gene trimming. It has been reported that TCR beta sequences accurately predicted the HLA-A and HLA-B alleles of most subjects.

60 Vbeta and 13 Jbeta primers were used in PCR. As processed by the authors: Some 12 million shared chains were among the 65 million to 85 million unique TCR beta chains that a later analysis counted. Clones were sequenced by immunoSEQ multiplex PCR, and TCRdb holds only the in-frame ones, with some missing. V and J calls plus clone size are reproduced from that table; the DNA served to infer D and trimming. The table lists roughly 130,000 clones, about 82% of them singletons. V was pared by 0 bases and J by 3 bases, with 2 bases of the junction left unmatched. The CDR3 runs to 15 residues. The germline V gene has CDR1 SGHRS and CDR2 YFSETQ.

The specimen was PBMCs. This receptor was obtained from a boy under 18 in good health and CMV-seronegative. The V and J genes are TRBV5-1 and TRBJ1-5; 8 bases fit TRBD1. The CDR3 sequence: CASSLGTGTNQPQHF. The CDR3 DNA is TGCGCCAGCAGCTTGGGGACAGGGACCAATCAGCCCCAGCATTTT. The full variable domain, in which reference TRBV5-1 and TRBJ1-5 provide the parts outside the CDR3, is KAGVTQTPRYLIKTRGQQVTLSCSPISGHRSVSWYQQTPGQGLQFLFEYFSETQRNKGNFPGRFSGRQFSNSRSEMNVSTLELGDSALYLCASSLGTGTNQPQHFGDGTRLSIL.